This passage covers 29 T cell receptor beta chains from one sample sequenced in a study of Graves' ophthalmopathy and Graves' hyperthyroidism. RNA transcripts provided the template for amplifying TCR beta CDR3 regions. First-round RT-PCR relied on HTBI primers, and a second-round multiplex PCR came next. Each CDR3 protein gets one entry after TCRdb re-called the multiplex PCR reads with MiXCR. Here the sample spans over a million distinct CDR3 sequences, roughly 35% being singletons. Sequenced: peripheral blood or thyroid tissue (not recorded which). Source of these receptors: an adult man with Graves' hyperthyroidism.

Many counts were recorded for this clonotype. The chain has TRBV12-3 or TRBV12-4 and TRBJ1-1; D unresolved. The CDR3 totals 14 residues. The germline V and J ends were trimmed by 3 bases and 2 bases, with 10 bases remaining between them. The CDR3 spells CASSFSTGNTEAFF. CDR3 bases: TGTGCCAGCAGTTTTTCGACGGGAAACACTGAAGCTTTCTTT.

Many counts were recorded for this clonotype. The rearrangement uses TRBV6-2 or TRBV6-3 and TRBJ2-5; D is uncertain. Germline values: CDR1 MNHEY, CDR2 SVGEGT. Trimming took 4 bases from V and 4 from J, leaving 16 bases between them. This CDR3 has 15 residues. In DNA, the CDR3 is TGTGCCAGCAGTTCCGGACCTCAGGTTCGAGAGACCCAGTACTTC. Translated: CASSSGPQVRETQYF.

For this clonotype: Being one base from a much bigger clone, this may be a read error. V gene TRBV10-3 combines with J gene TRBJ2-5; D is unresolved. The CDR3 runs 14 residues. V shed 5 bases and J shed 5 bases, with 15 bases lying between them. Germline V lookup: CDR1 ENHRY, CDR2 SYGVKD. The CDR3, as DNA: TGTGCCATCAGTTCCCGACACCATCGGGAGACCCAGTACTTC. It translates to CAISSRHHRETQYF.

This chain joins TRBV30 and TRBJ1-3, with a weak D call TRBD1 (6 bases). This CDR3 spans 14 amino acids. With 4 bases removed from V and 8 bases from J, the gap between germline ends came to 18 bases. The V gene's germline CDR1 is GTSNPN and CDR2 SVGIG (reference sequence). The CDR3 sequence: CAWKTGGLGDTIYF. CDR3 coding DNA: TGTGCCTGGAAGACAGGAGGTCTCGGGGACACCATATATTTT.

The chain carries TRBV29-1 and TRBJ2-5; D is uncertain. V dropped 4 bases and J dropped 4 bases, with 7 bases sitting between them. CDR3 length: 11 amino acids. Germline V CDR1 and CDR2: SQVTM, ANQGSEA. The DNA for the CDR3 is TGCAGCGTTGGGTCAAGAGAGACCCAGTACTTC. As protein: CSVGSRETQYF.

This clonotype has ten or more counts. This rearrangement joins TRBV15 to TRBJ1-2; possibly TRBD1 for D (5 bases). Germline CDR1 reads LNHNV; CDR2 reads YYDKDF (reference sequence). V was shortened by 0 bases and J by 4 bases, with 12 bases between the two germline ends. The CDR3 has 15 amino acids. CDR3 bases: TGTGCCACCAGCAGAGATTCGGGGCTGAGCTATGGCTACACCTTC. It encodes CATSRDSGLSYGYTF.

This clonotype was counted a few times. This rearrangement joins TRBV5-6 to TRBJ2-7, with 11 bases fitting TRBD2. This CDR3 comprises 16 residues. Per the germline V gene, CDR1 is SGHDT and CDR2 is YYEEEE. Trimming removed 2 bases from V and 1 base from J; junction bases left unmatched: 5. CDR3 nucleotide sequence: TGTGCCAGCAGCTTCCAGACTAGCGGGGCATCCTACGAGCAGTACTTC. Translated, it gives CASSFQTSGASYEQYF.

This clonotype was seen ten or more times. The rearrangement joins TRBV12-3 or TRBV12-4 to TRBJ1-4, with TRBD1 matching over 10 bases. The V segment lost 5 bases and the J segment 7 bases; nucleotides outside the gene matches: 7. CDR3 length: 15 residues. CDR3 nucleotide sequence: TGTGCCAGCAGTCCCCTCGGGACAGGGGTTGAAAAACTGTTTTTT. Amino acids: CASSPLGTGVEKLFF.

This clonotype was recorded many times. The V call is TRBV25-1, the J call TRBJ2-5, with 7 nucleotides matching TRBD1. The V gene's germline CDR1 is MGHDK and CDR2 SYGVNS. The J segment lost 5 bases and the V segment lost 6 bases, leaving 12 bases of the junction unmatched. This CDR3 is 15 amino acids long. CDR3 sequence (DNA): TGTGCCAGCAGGGAGTCGACAGGGATCCGGGAGACCCAGTACTTC. Its translation is CASRESTGIRETQYF.

The J gene is TRBJ1-6, the V gene TRBV2, with D possibly TRBD1 on 5 matching bases. The CDR3 is made up of 14 amino acids. Germline V gene sequence: CDR1 SNHLY, CDR2 FYNNEI. The V end lost 4 bases, the J end lost 14 bases, and 18 bases lay between the germline ends. The DNA for the CDR3 is TGTGCCAGCAGTGTAGGGACGCAGCGGGGATCCCTCCACTTT. Amino acids: CASSVGTQRGSLHF.

The chain recombines TRBV6-1 with TRBJ2-7; 7 bases match TRBD1. Germline assignment: CDR1 MNHNS and CDR2 SASEGT. The ends lost 7 bases at V and 1 base at J; junction bases unmatched: 4. The CDR3 length is 13 residues. The CDR3 here is CASIGTESYEQYF. DNA of the CDR3: TGTGCCAGCATAGGGACAGAATCCTACGAGCAGTACTTC.

This clonotype was seen repeatedly, ten times or more. The chain links TRBV10-2 to TRBJ1-1, with D hard to call. The V gene lost 6 bases and the J gene lost 0 bases, with 11 bases spanning the gap. There are 14 residues in the CDR3. Germline V CDR1 and CDR2: WSHSY, SAAADI. The chain's CDR3 is CASRGMEMNTEAFF. The CDR3 nucleotides read TGCGCCAGCAGGGGGATGGAAATGAACACTGAAGCTTTCTTT.

This clonotype has at least ten counts. The rearrangement links TRBV5-1 to TRBJ2-5; 7 positions match TRBD1. Germline V lookup: CDR1 SGHRS, CDR2 YFSETQ. Unmatched junction bases numbered 8, after V lost 4 bases and J lost 5 bases. The CDR3 totals 14 residues. Here the CDR3 DNA reads TGCGCCAGCAGCCCACGACAGGGTTGGGAGACCCAGTACTTC. It translates to CASSPRQGWETQYF.

The chain carries TRBV25-1 and TRBJ1-1; D is perhaps TRBD1 (5 bases). Deletions cut 4 bases from V and 1 base from J, with 10 bases between. The length of the CDR3 is 14 residues. Germline V lookup: CDR1 MGHDK, CDR2 SYGVNS. The CDR3: CASSGEGRNTEAFF. CDR3 in DNA: TGTGCCAGCAGTGGGGAGGGGCGGAACACTGAAGCTTTCTTT.

This clonotype was seen a handful of times. J is TRBJ2-7 and V is TRBV20-1; the match to TRBD2 covers 12 bases. V lost 5 bases and J lost 0; bases outside the gene matches: 8. This CDR3 has 16 amino acids. Germline lookup yields CDR1 DFQATT and CDR2 SNEGSKA (reference sequence). This CDR3 is CSAFGLAGPSSYEQYF. The CDR3 DNA reads as TGCAGTGCTTTCGGACTAGCGGGACCAAGCTCCTACGAGCAGTACTTC.

This clonotype has more than one count but fewer than ten. The chain links TRBV4-1 to TRBJ2-5; tentatively, D is TRBD1 (6 bases). V was clipped by 0 bases and J by 5 bases, with 16 bases between them. In germline, CDR1 is MGHRA, CDR2 YSYEKL. The CDR3 is 16 residues long. The CDR3 is CASSQEQGPLWETQYF. The CDR3 nucleotides are TGCGCCAGCAGCCAAGAACAGGGCCCGCTTTGGGAGACCCAGTACTTC.

The chain couples TRBV15 to TRBJ1-1, with TRBD1 as a possible D gene (6 bases). Trimming removed 3 bases at V and 5 bases at J, with 22 bases between. CDR1 and CDR2 from the germline V gene are LNHNV and YYDKDF (reference sequence). The CDR3 runs 17 residues. CDR3 residues: CATSSKQGFGVSTEAFF. Here the CDR3 DNA reads TGTGCCACCAGCAGTAAACAGGGTTTTGGCGTATCTACTGAAGCTTTCTTT.

This clonotype was seen at least ten times. This chain links TRBV10-2 with TRBJ1-3; no clear D gene. V lost 3 bases to trimming and J lost 2 bases, with 8 bases between them. The CDR3 covers 14 residues. Per germline, CDR1 WSHSY and CDR2 SAAADI. The CDR3 is CASSDGQTGNTIYF. The CDR3 nucleotides are TGCGCCAGCAGTGATGGGCAGACTGGAAACACCATATATTTT.

This clonotype was counted many times. The chain joins TRBV2 to TRBJ2-5, with D possibly being TRBD2 (6 bases). This CDR3 has 15 residues. The V gene lost 5 bases and the J gene lost 4 bases, with 17 bases spanning the gap. Germline lookup yields CDR1 SNHLY and CDR2 FYNNEI. In DNA form, the CDR3 reads TGTGCCAGCAGTTTGGCCCCTGGAGGGCTAGAGACCCAGTACTTC. Protein product: CASSLAPGGLETQYF. Complete variable domain (other parts from reference TRBV2 and TRBJ2-5): EPEVTQTPSHQVTQMGQEVILRCVPISNHLYFYWYRQILGQKVEFLVSFYNNEISEKSEIFDDQFSVERPDGSNFTLKIRSTKLEDSAMYFCASSLAPGGLETQYFGPGTRLLVL.

The chain combines TRBV11-2 with TRBJ2-7; D is unclear. V was cut by 6 bases and J by 3 bases, with 18 bases left in between. The CDR3 extends over 15 amino acids. From germline, CDR1 is SGHAT and CDR2 FQNNGV. CDR3 region: CASSASHSRIYEQYF. The CDR3, as DNA: TGTGCCAGCAGTGCCTCTCACAGTCGTATCTACGAGCAGTACTTC.

This clonotype was counted ten times or more. The genes are TRBV3-1 and TRBJ2-5; D tentatively reads TRBD1 or TRBD2 (6 bases each). This CDR3 has 15 amino acids. V was shortened by 5 bases and J by 1 base, with 14 bases between the two germline ends. Germline CDR1 reads LGHDT; CDR2 reads YNNKEL (reference sequence). The CDR3 nucleotides are TGTGCCAGCAGCGCGACCGGGGGCCGCCAAGAGACCCAGTACTTC. Translated, it gives CASSATGGRQETQYF.

This clonotype was observed a few times. This chain uses TRBV9 with TRBJ1-1; unclear D gene. V dropped 4 bases and J dropped 4 bases, with 14 bases sitting between them. Germline assignment: CDR1 SGDLS and CDR2 YYNGEE. The CDR3 runs 14 residues. The CDR3 sequence: CASSQGRWGTEAFF. The CDR3 DNA is TGTGCCAGCAGCCAAGGACGATGGGGCACTGAAGCTTTCTTT.

This clonotype was picked up a small number of times. CDR3 sequence: CAWSGKRTGRYNSPLHF. The CDR3, as DNA: TGTGCCTGGAGTGGAAAAAGGACAGGGCGCTATAATTCACCCCTCCACTTT. The rearrangement joins TRBV19 to TRBJ1-6; TRBD1 matches at 8 bases. From germline, CDR1 is LNHDA and CDR2 SQIVND (reference sequence). After removal of 11 bases from V and 3 bases from J, the junction contained 15 bases not matched to a gene. The CDR3 is made up of 17 amino acids.

This clonotype was observed a handful of times. The chain combines TRBV9 with TRBJ2-7; no definite D call. The germline gives CDR1 SGDLS, CDR2 YYNGEE. Trimming left V 2 bases short and J 3 bases short, with 9 bases between. CDR3 length: 13 residues. The CDR3 coding sequence is TGTGCCAGCAGCGTTACTTTCGGCTACGAGCAGTACTTC. Amino acid sequence: CASSVTFGYEQYF.

This clonotype has only a few counts. This CDR3 is CASSPRQGWGQETQYF. For the CDR3, the DNA is TGTGCCAGCAGCCCCAGACAGGGTTGGGGGCAAGAGACCCAGTACTTC. The V gene is TRBV6-6, the J gene TRBJ2-5, with 7 bases that match TRBD1. This CDR3 region has 16 residues. Germline V gene sequence: CDR1 MNHNY, CDR2 SVGAGI (reference sequence). V lost 6 bases, J lost 2 bases, and 12 bases stayed unmatched.

This clonotype came up many times. V and J are TRBV6-5 and TRBJ1-1; D is possibly TRBD1 (5 bases). In germline, CDR1 is MNHEY, CDR2 SVGAGI. The V end lost 7 bases, the J end lost 1 base, and 10 bases lay between the germline ends. The CDR3 sequence is 13 residues long. The CDR3 sequence is CASMMGGNTEAFF. The CDR3 region has the DNA TGTGCCAGCATGATGGGGGGGAACACTGAAGCTTTCTTT.

This chain uses TRBV7-2 with TRBJ1-1; D perhaps matches TRBD1 (5 bases). CDR3 length: 14 amino acids. The V gene's germline CDR1 is SGHTA and CDR2 FQGNSA. The V gene lost 5 bases and the J gene lost 1 base, with 11 bases spanning the gap. In DNA form, the CDR3 reads TGTGCCAGCAGCCCCTTCGGGGGGAACACTGAAGCTTTCTTT. It is translated as CASSPFGGNTEAFF.

The chain carries TRBV10-3 and TRBJ1-3; TRBD1 matches at 8 bases. After removal of 5 bases from V and 11 bases from J, the junction contained 23 bases not matched to a gene. Germline assignment: CDR1 ENHRY and CDR2 SYGVKD. The length of the CDR3 is 18 residues. The CDR3 coding sequence is TGTGCCATCAGTCCAGGTGACAGGGGTTTCGGAACTGCGTGCGCCATATATTTT. Its protein product is CAISPGDRGFGTACAIYF.

This clonotype was detected many times. The chain has TRBV15 and TRBJ1-2, with TRBD1 identical over 11 bases. Germline CDR1 reads LNHNV; CDR2 reads YYDKDF (reference sequence). The V gene end was trimmed by 3 bases and the J gene end by 8 bases; junction bases not matched to a gene: 5. This CDR3 is built from 14 residues. The CDR3 coding sequence is TGTGCCACCAGCAGGGACAGGGGGCGCCGGGGCTACACCTTC. This codes for CATSRDRGRRGYTF.